This entry lists 22 T cell receptor beta chains sequenced from one sample in a study of EBV T-cell therapy then PD-1 blockade in nasopharyngeal carcinoma. Treatment indicated: AdE1-LMPpoly-expanded autologous EBV-specific T-cell therapy followed by anti-PD-1 nivolumab. The protocol was immunoSEQ multiplex PCR, while the TCRdb copy is restricted to in-frame clones and leaves out a portion. The table lists 25,000 or so clones, approximately 84% of them singletons, with around 29% in the top ten. No antigen is known for these receptors. The sequenced sample was CD8+ T cells from blood, obtained at approximately day 62 from a patient whose treatment included autologous EBV-specific T cells and nivolumab. Every receptor here comes from a man aged 35 to 55 with nasopharyngeal carcinoma.

The chain combines TRBV5-3 with TRBJ2-3, with 7 bases lining up with TRBD1. TRBV5-3 belongs to the ORF category, with a function that is uncertain. V trimming: 2 bases; J trimming: 7 bases; junction bases outside the gene matches: 10. CDR3 length: 15 amino acids. CDR3 sequence reads: CARSFIVGGTNTQYF. The CDR3 nucleotides are TGTGCCAGAAGCTTCATAGTAGGGGGCACGAATACGCAGTATTTT.

This sequence joins TRBV29-1 and TRBJ1-1; D remains ambiguous. The germline CDR1 and CDR2 sequences are SQVTM and ANQGSEA. Trimming removed 2 bases at V and 2 bases at J, with 12 bases between. The CDR3 sequence is 14 residues long. In DNA, the CDR3 is TGCAGCGTTGAAAAAGTATGGTTAAACACTGAAGCTTTCTTT. It yields the protein CSVEKVWLNTEAFF.

The DNA for the CDR3 is TGTGCCAGCAGCTACGGGACTGCTTACTCCTACGAGCAGTACTTC. This sequence encodes CASSYGTAYSYEQYF. The chain carries TRBV5-4 and TRBJ2-7; weak D call: TRBD2 (6 bases). The CDR3 is 15 residues long. Per germline, CDR1 SGHNT and CDR2 YYREEE (reference sequence). V dropped 3 bases and J dropped 0 bases, with 13 bases sitting between them.

V gene TRBV5-1 combines with J gene TRBJ2-3, with 10 bases identical to TRBD1. The CDR3 runs 14 residues. The V segment lost 7 bases and the J segment 4 bases; nucleotides outside the gene matches: 6. Germline V CDR1 and CDR2: SGHRS, YFSETQ. CDR3 in amino acids: CASDRGRRADTQYF. As DNA, the CDR3 is TGCGCCAGCGACAGGGGGCGGCGGGCAGATACGCAGTATTTT.

This rearrangement joins TRBV6-5 to TRBJ2-1; tentatively, D is TRBD1 (5 bases). The CDR3 spans 14 residues. The germline V and J ends were trimmed by 2 bases and 1 base, with 6 bases remaining between them. The germline CDR1 and CDR2 sequences are MNHEY and SVGAGI. The DNA for the CDR3 is TGTGCCAGCAGTTACCAGGGTTCCTACAATGAGCAGTTCTTC. The encoded protein is CASSYQGSYNEQFF.

This clone occurred once. One junction end does not reproduce the germline sequence, and a read error may be involved. The chain joins TRBV6-6 to TRBJ2-5; 8 bases match TRBD2. This CDR3 has 16 residues. CDR1 and CDR2 (germline): MNHNY, SVGAGI (reference sequence). CDR3 protein: CASSYLAGGFQGTQYF. The CDR3 DNA sequence: TGTGCCAGCAGTTACTTGGCGGGGGGTTTCCAAGGGACCCAGTACTTC.

The genes are TRBV9 and TRBJ1-2; maybe TRBD1 (5 bases). The V and J ends lost 3 bases and 7 bases respectively, with 10 bases between them. Germline values: CDR1 SGDLS, CDR2 YYNGEE. CDR3 length: 12 residues. CDR3 loop: CASSDRLRGYTF. CDR3 DNA sequence: TGTGCCAGCAGCGACAGGCTGCGTGGCTACACCTTC.

The chain combines TRBV4-3 with TRBJ2-7; D tentatively fits TRBD1 or TRBD2 (5 bases each). The V and J ends lost 0 bases and 2 bases respectively, with 8 bases between them. Germline V gene lookup returns CDR1 LGHNA and CDR2 YSLEER. CDR3 length equals 14 residues. In nucleotides, the CDR3 is TGCGCCAGCAGCCAAGATCGGGGCCCCTACGAGCAGTACTTC. Its protein product is CASSQDRGPYEQYF.

The gene calls are TRBV3-1 (or the pseudogene TRBV3-2) and TRBJ1-4; no firm D call. Looked up from germline, CDR1 is LGHDT and CDR2 is YNNKEL (reference sequence). This CDR3 is 15 amino acids long. V gave up 4 bases and J gave up 5 bases, with 14 bases separating them. The CDR3 DNA is TGTGCCAGCAGCCTGGCTTACTCGGCCAATGAAAAACTGTTTTTT. Translating gives CASSLAYSANEKLFF.

This rearrangement joins TRBV27 to TRBJ2-3; no clear D gene. Looked up from germline, CDR1 is MNHEY and CDR2 is SMNVEV (reference sequence). V lost 1 base, J lost 6 bases, and 11 bases lay in between. The CDR3 has 14 amino acids. In nucleotides, the CDR3 is TGTGCCAGCAGTTTATATGGCCCGTTGGATACGCAGTATTTT. This encodes CASSLYGPLDTQYF.

V is TRBV6-5 and J is TRBJ2-5; TRBD1 agrees at 7 bases. CDR1 is MNHEY, CDR2 SVGAGI, per germline. The CDR3 is 16 amino acids. V lost 3 bases and J lost 1; bases outside the gene matches: 8. Here the CDR3 reads CASSYFRDRGQETQYF. DNA for the CDR3: TGTGCCAGCAGTTATTTCCGGGACAGAGGCCAAGAGACCCAGTACTTC.

V usage is TRBV7-9 and J usage is TRBJ2-2, with D hard to call. CDR3 size: 12 residues. Trimming removed 8 bases from V and 5 bases from J, with 9 bases in between. Looked up from germline, CDR1 is SEHNR and CDR2 is FQNEAQ (reference sequence). The CDR3 DNA is TGTGCCAGCGGCCCCGGGACCGGGGAGCTGTTTTTT. Translating it yields CASGPGTGELFF.

The genes are TRBV5-1 and TRBJ1-2; D ambiguous. The CDR3 covers 14 residues. Trimming removed 5 bases from V and 3 bases from J, with 14 bases in between. Germline V gene data show CDR1 as SGHRS and CDR2 as YFSETQ. Written as DNA, the CDR3 is TGCGCCAGCAGTAGGGCAGAAGGCTACTATGGCTACACCTTC. This sequence encodes CASSRAEGYYGYTF.

The V gene is TRBV2, the J gene TRBJ2-7; the match to TRBD1 covers 7 bases. V was pared by 7 bases and J by 2 bases, with 17 bases of the junction left unmatched. Germline-derived CDR1 and CDR2 are SNHLY and FYNNEI. The CDR3 consists of 17 residues. The CDR3 region is CASTGAADRVIAYEQYF. The CDR3, as DNA: TGTGCCAGCACCGGAGCCGCTGACAGGGTAATCGCCTACGAGCAGTACTTC.

CDR3: CASSYSREAFF. The CDR3, as DNA: TGTGCCAGCAGTTACAGTCGTGAAGCTTTCTTT. The chain employs TRBV6-2 or TRBV6-3 and TRBJ1-1; no clear D gene. V dropped 2 bases and J dropped 7 bases, with 5 bases sitting between them. CDR1 MNHEY and CDR2 SVGEGT come from the germline V gene. This CDR3 spans 11 amino acids.

This clone appeared a single time. The rearrangement links TRBV27 to TRBJ1-1; D is perhaps TRBD1 (5 bases). Germline CDR1 and CDR2: MNHEY and SMNVEV (reference sequence). Deletions cut 8 bases from V and 3 bases from J, with 19 bases between. The CDR3 has 15 residues. The CDR3 region has the DNA TGTGCCAGCGCCCCTGGGGGGAAGCGAGACACTGAAGCTTTCTTT. Protein: CASAPGGKRDTEAFF.

This clone was observed a single time. V and J are TRBV4-3 and TRBJ1-6; TRBD1 matches at 7 bases. The CDR3 sequence is 16 residues long. Per the germline V gene, CDR1 is LGHNA and CDR2 is YSLEER. The J segment lost 8 bases and the V segment lost 1 base, leaving 8 bases of the junction unmatched. The CDR3 sequence: CASSQAPTGRDSPLHF. The DNA of the CDR3 is TGCGCCAGCAGCCAAGCCCCGACAGGGAGAGATTCACCCCTCCACTTT.

The chain combines TRBV9 with TRBJ2-7; perhaps TRBD2 as D (6 bases). The CDR3 has 13 residues. The germline CDR1 and CDR2 sequences are SGDLS and YYNGEE. V shed 2 bases and J shed 2 bases, with 8 bases lying between them. The DNA for the CDR3 is TGTGCCAGCAGCGTTGGGACTCCCTACGAGCAGTACTTC. Translation: CASSVGTPYEQYF.

V and J are TRBV9 and TRBJ1-2; no reliable D call. The CDR3 totals 14 residues. V gave up 0 bases and J gave up 8 bases, with 14 bases separating them. The germline V gene has CDR1 SGDLS and CDR2 YYNGEE. The CDR3 region has the DNA TGTGCCAGCAGCGTAGATGGACCCGGAGGAGGCTACACCTTC. This sequence encodes CASSVDGPGGGYTF. The variable domain in full, with the rest retrieved from reference TRBV9 and TRBJ1-2, is DSGVTQTPKHLITATGQRVTLRCSPRSGDLSVYWYQQSLDQGLQFLIQYYNGEERAKGNILERFSAQQFPDLHSELNLSSLELGDSALYFCASSVDGPGGGYTFGSGTRLTVV.

The chain recombines TRBV6-2 or TRBV6-3 with TRBJ1-6, with D possibly matching TRBD1 (5 bases). CDR1 and CDR2 (germline): MNHEY, SVGEGT. The CDR3 is 14 amino acids. Trimming took 5 bases from V and 5 from J, leaving 10 bases between them. The CDR3 loop reads CASSGQEDNSPLHF. As DNA, the CDR3 is TGTGCCAGCAGTGGACAAGAGGATAATTCACCCCTCCACTTT.

The rearrangement links TRBV9 to TRBJ2-1; 9 positions match TRBD2. This CDR3 region has 17 residues. Trimming removed 0 bases from V and 3 bases from J; junction bases left unmatched: 7. CDR1 is SGDLS and CDR2 is YYNGEE in the germline V gene. The DNA for the CDR3 is TGTGCCAGCAGCGTAGAAGGCGGGGGGGCCGTCTACAATGAGCAGTTCTTC. This codes for CASSVEGGGAVYNEQFF. The variable domain in full, with the rest retrieved from reference TRBV9 and TRBJ2-1, is DSGVTQTPKHLITATGQRVTLRCSPRSGDLSVYWYQQSLDQGLQFLIQYYNGEERAKGNILERFSAQQFPDLHSELNLSSLELGDSALYFCASSVEGGGAVYNEQFFGPGTRLTVL.

V and J are TRBV5-4 and TRBJ2-5, with D hard to call. Deletions cut 0 bases from V and 0 bases from J, with 3 bases between. The CDR3 is 13 amino acids. Germline V gives CDR1 SGHNT, CDR2 YYREEE (reference sequence). CDR3 coding DNA: TGTGCCAGCAGCTTGGAAAACCAAGAGACCCAGTACTTC. Translating it yields CASSLENQETQYF.